These 24 T cell receptor beta chains were all obtained from the same sample, sequenced in a study of T-cell reconstitution after alpha-beta-depleted transplantation in children. Unique molecular identifiers were incorporated when the TCRbeta library was constructed. TCRdb redid the calling of the PCR reads with MiXCR, one entry per CDR3 protein. The table records 490,000 or so distinct CDR3 sequences, roughly a tenth of them present only once. Specimen: PBMCs, collected before TCRalphabeta/CD19-depleted stem cell transplant. These receptors originate from a child between 2 and 9 years old with inherited bone marrow failure, due to receive a stem cell transplant.

This clonotype was counted at least ten times. The J gene is TRBJ2-5, the V gene TRBV7-2; 9 nucleotides align to TRBD2. CDR3 length equals 14 residues. Germline CDR1 and CDR2: SGHTA and FQGNSA. J was trimmed by 5 bases and V by 4 bases; bases with no gene match: 5. DNA of the CDR3: TGTGCCAGCAGCTCGCGGGAGGGCCACGAGACCCAGTACTTC. Its translation is CASSSREGHETQYF.

The chain uses TRBV5-1 and TRBJ2-1; 9 bases map to TRBD2. The CDR3 loop spans 15 amino acids. Losses at the gene ends were 0 bases for V and 6 bases for J; bases not matched to a gene: 4. Per the germline V gene, CDR1 is SGHRS and CDR2 is YFSETQ. The chain's CDR3 is CASSLDSGSVNEQFF. The CDR3 coding sequence is TGCGCCAGCAGCTTGGATAGCGGGAGTGTCAATGAGCAGTTCTTC.

This clonotype was counted at least ten times. The rearrangement links TRBV28 to TRBJ1-6; D is ambiguous. Germline loops: CDR1 MDHEN, CDR2 SYDVKM. With 6 bases removed from V and 9 bases from J, the gap between germline ends came to 15 bases. CDR3 length: 14 residues. The CDR3 coding sequence is TGTGCCAGCAGCCCCGGGTCACGCACTTCACCCCTCCACTTT. Translated: CASSPGSRTSPLHF.

This clonotype was counted between two and nine times. DNA of the CDR3: TGTGCCAGCAGTGGTTTTTCCCCCCAAGAGACCCAGTACTTC. Translation: CASSGFSPQETQYF. This rearrangement joins TRBV2 to TRBJ2-5; D not certain. V lost 4 bases and J lost 1, with 10 bases in between. The length of the CDR3 is 14 residues. The V gene's germline CDR1 is SNHLY and CDR2 FYNNEI.

This clonotype was counted at least ten times. The chain couples TRBV4-3 to TRBJ2-4, with D unresolved. The CDR3 loop spans 17 amino acids. Germline V gene sequence: CDR1 LGHNA, CDR2 YSLEER. Trimming removed 0 bases at V and 1 base at J, with 13 bases between. The DNA of the CDR3 is TGCGCCAGCAGCCAAGATGTGTGGGTGGGTGCCAAAAACATTCAGTACTTC. Protein product: CASSQDVWVGAKNIQYF.

The sample holds a few counts of this clonotype. V is TRBV7-2 and J is TRBJ1-6; D might be TRBD1 (6 bases). Trimming took 2 bases from V and 8 from J, leaving 16 bases between them. The CDR3 spans 16 residues. Germline-derived CDR1 and CDR2 are SGHTA and FQGNSA. In DNA, the CDR3 is TGTGCCAGCAGCTTAAACTACAGGGTCCTTTATTCACCCCTCCACTTT. Translating gives CASSLNYRVLYSPLHF.

The chain links TRBV4-1 to TRBJ2-7; TRBD2 is a possible D gene (6 bases). V lost 2 bases to trimming and J lost 6 bases, with 23 bases between them. The germline CDR1 and CDR2 sequences are MGHRA and YSYEKL. There are 17 residues in the CDR3. The CDR3 is CASSQKEGTGPGSEQYF. The CDR3 DNA is TGCGCCAGCAGCCAAAAGGAGGGAACAGGACCGGGGAGCGAGCAGTACTTC.

The sample holds a few counts of this clonotype. This sequence joins TRBV11-1 and TRBJ2-3; D perhaps matches TRBD1 (6 bases). This CDR3 is built from 19 residues. Per germline, CDR1 SGHAT and CDR2 FQDESV (reference sequence). Trimming cost V 3 bases and J 2 bases, with 24 bases left between them. This chain's CDR3 is CASSLFPGTRNWVTDTQYF. The CDR3 DNA follows: TGTGCCAGCAGCTTGTTCCCCGGGACAAGGAACTGGGTCACAGATACGCAGTATTTT.

This clonotype has just a few counts. V is TRBV5-4 and J is TRBJ2-4; 8 bases line up with TRBD1. V lost 0 bases, J lost 1 base, and 0 bases stayed unmatched. Germline CDR1 SGHNT, CDR2 YYREEE (reference sequence). There are 15 residues in the CDR3. The DNA for the CDR3 is TGTGCCAGCAGCTTGGCAGGGGGCGCCAAAAACATTCAGTACTTC. As protein: CASSLAGGAKNIQYF.

At least ten counts were recorded for this clonotype. This chain joins TRBV7-8 and TRBJ1-5; D is undetermined. This CDR3 is built from 15 residues. V gave up 2 bases and J gave up 0 bases, with 8 bases separating them. Per the germline V gene, CDR1 is SGHVS and CDR2 is FQNEAQ. CDR3 loop: CASSLQTSSNQPQHF. Here the CDR3 DNA reads TGTGCCAGCAGCTTACAGACCAGTAGCAATCAGCCCCAGCATTTT.

This clonotype was recorded many times. V is TRBV28 and J is TRBJ2-3; tentative D call: TRBD2 (5 bases). The CDR3 has 15 amino acids. The V gene lost 8 bases and the J gene lost 3 bases, with 18 bases spanning the gap. Germline V lookup: CDR1 MDHEN, CDR2 SYDVKM. In DNA, the CDR3 is TGTGCCAGCGATTTGAGCGGAGCCCGGACAGATACGCAGTATTTT. Translation: CASDLSGARTDTQYF.

At least ten counts were recorded for this clonotype. The chain links TRBV27 to TRBJ2-7; 13 bases are a match to TRBD2. This CDR3 is 14 amino acids long. The ends lost 7 bases at V and 5 bases at J; junction bases unmatched: 5. In germline, CDR1 is MNHEY, CDR2 SMNVEV (reference sequence). CDR3 amino acids: CASTGLAGDHEQYF. The CDR3 region has the DNA TGTGCCAGCACCGGACTAGCGGGAGACCACGAGCAGTACTTC.

In this sample, this clonotype turned up a few times. The chain carries TRBV7-2 and TRBJ2-1; 11 nucleotides line up with TRBD2. This CDR3 contains 14 residues. Germline V gene lookup returns CDR1 SGHTA and CDR2 FQGNSA. V was pared by 5 bases and J by 9 bases, with 6 bases of the junction left unmatched. CDR3 in DNA: TGTGCCAGCAGCCCGAACCTAGCGGGAGGTGAGCAGTTCTTC. This translates into CASSPNLAGGEQFF.

This clonotype was seen many times. The chain combines TRBV10-1 with TRBJ2-7; 7 bases are a match to TRBD1. J was trimmed by 7 bases and V by 0 bases; bases with no gene match: 6. This CDR3 has 14 amino acids. In germline, CDR1 is WNHNN, CDR2 SYGVQD (reference sequence). DNA of the CDR3: TGCGCCAGCAGTGAGTCAGGGGGCCCGGGAGAGCAGTACTTC. Its protein is CASSESGGPGEQYF.

On this clonotype itself: Just one base apart from a much larger clone, this may be a read error. This chain connects TRBV12-3 or TRBV12-4 to TRBJ2-7; 8 bases are a match to TRBD2. Trimming took 4 bases from V and 2 from J; bases not matched to a gene: 7. The CDR3 spans 15 residues. The CDR3 here is CASSWGSGVPYEQYF. The CDR3 nucleotides read TGTGCCAGCAGTTGGGGTAGCGGGGTTCCCTACGAGCAGTACTTC.

At least ten counts were recorded for this clonotype. The rearrangement uses TRBV4-3 and TRBJ2-1; TRBD2 is a possible D gene (6 bases). Looked up from germline, CDR1 is LGHNA and CDR2 is YSLEER. The length of the CDR3 is 15 residues. V was clipped by 4 bases and J by 5 bases, with 15 bases between them. The chain's CDR3 is CASSRRRDHDNEQFF. CDR3 bases: TGCGCCAGCAGCCGTCGGAGGGACCATGACAATGAGCAGTTCTTC.

This clonotype was picked up many times. V usage is TRBV2 and J usage is TRBJ1-3; the D is unclear. V lost 1 base and J lost 1, with 14 bases in between. Germline CDR1 SNHLY, CDR2 FYNNEI. The CDR3 is 17 amino acids. CDR3: CASSEDGLWRSGNTIYF. Written as DNA, the CDR3 is TGTGCCAGCAGTGAAGACGGGCTGTGGCGTTCTGGAAACACCATATATTTT.

This clonotype appeared many times. The chain is built from TRBV5-1 and TRBJ1-2; the D is unclear. Germline-derived CDR1 and CDR2 are SGHRS and YFSETQ. The CDR3 loop spans 14 amino acids. V was shortened by 0 bases and J by 3 bases, with 9 bases between the two germline ends. CDR3 in amino acids: CASSLDTGYYGYTF. CDR3 coding DNA: TGCGCCAGCAGCTTGGATACGGGGTACTATGGCTACACCTTC.

This clonotype was observed a few times. The CDR3 here is CSASRDSQETQYF. CDR3 sequence (DNA): TGCAGTGCTAGCAGGGACAGCCAAGAGACCCAGTACTTC. The chain combines TRBV20-1 with TRBJ2-5; 7 positions match TRBD1. CDR3 length: 13 amino acids. J gave up 1 base and V 3 bases, and 2 bases lay outside the gene matches. Germline V CDR1 and CDR2: DFQATT, SNEGSKA (reference sequence).

CDR3 sequence (DNA): TGTGCCAGCAGTATTGTAGCGGGAGAAGTGGAGGATACGCAGTATTTT. Translating gives CASSIVAGEVEDTQYF. This chain joins TRBV27 and TRBJ2-3, with 9 nucleotides matching TRBD2. This CDR3 is built from 16 residues. Germline CDR1 reads MNHEY; CDR2 reads SMNVEV (reference sequence). V lost 5 bases, J lost 6 bases, and 12 bases stayed unmatched.

This clonotype appeared many times. This rearrangement joins TRBV25-1 to TRBJ1-1; 7 positions agree with TRBD1. Trimming cost V 8 bases and J 8 bases; bases outside gene matches: 11. CDR1 and CDR2 (germline): MGHDK, SYGVNS. The CDR3 has 13 amino acids. The CDR3 coding sequence is TGTGCCAGCGGAAGAGGGGGCGCTCCGGAAGCTTTCTTT. Protein: CASGRGGAPEAFF. The entire variable domain, with the rest obtained from reference TRBV25-1 and TRBJ1-1, is as follows: EADIYQTPRYLVIGTGKKITLECSQTMGHDKMYWYQQDPGMELHLIHYSYGVNSTEKGDLSSESTVSRIRTEHFPLTLESARPSHTSQYLCASGRGGAPEAFFGQGTRLTVV.

The chain joins TRBV12-3 or TRBV12-4 to TRBJ1-4; D is unresolved. There are 14 residues in the CDR3. Trimming shortened V by 1 base and J by 8 bases, and 11 bases separated the two germline ends. CDR3 region: CASSLGQIKEKLFF. The DNA of the CDR3 is TGTGCCAGCAGTTTAGGTCAGATTAAGGAAAAACTGTTTTTT.

The sample holds many counts of this clonotype. The chain joins TRBV29-1 to TRBJ2-2; 7 positions agree with TRBD2. This CDR3 is built from 11 residues. Germline assignment: CDR1 SQVTM and CDR2 ANQGSEA. V gave up 5 bases and J gave up 7 bases; unmatched junction bases: 1. CDR3 nucleotide sequence: TGCAGCGTTACGGGGGGCGGGGAGCTGTTTTTT. Its protein is CSVTGGGELFF.

As for this clonotype: A much larger clonotype is one base distant, so this may be a read error. The genes are TRBV20-1 and TRBJ2-1; 8 bases are shared with TRBD1. The ends lost 5 bases at V and 4 bases at J; junction bases unmatched: 7. CDR3 length: 14 amino acids. CDR1 is DFQATT, CDR2 SNEGSKA, per germline (reference sequence). The CDR3 is CSAGNRGVYNEQFF. In DNA, the CDR3 is TGCAGTGCTGGAAACAGGGGGGTATACAATGAGCAGTTCTTC.